A selection of T cell receptor beta chains follows, all from one sample in a study of memory CD4+ T cells and cytomegalovirus serostatus. The repertoire was sequenced with immunoSEQ multiplex PCR; TCRdb's copy has only in-frame clones and lacks some. The sample shows some 73,000 clones, just under 80% of them seen only once. Sequencing was performed on memory CD4+ T cells from blood. These receptors were collected from an adult in good health and CMV-seropositive. The CDR3 runs from the conserved cysteine through the conserved F or W. D genes are given only for firm matches. Size is omitted from some rows. Given values are once, few, many or a class for expanded clones.

CDR3aa: CASSGAGGREAFF; CDR3nt: TGCGCCAGCAGCGGGGCAGGGGGAAGAGAAGCTTTCTTT; d_gene: TRBD1; abundance: NA; v_gene: TRBV5-1; j_gene: TRBJ1-1
CDR3aa: CASSSLAANIQYF; CDR3nt: TGTGCCAGCAGCTCTCTAGCGGCAAACATTCAGTACTTC; d_gene: TRBD2; abundance: NA; v_gene: TRBV7-9; j_gene: TRBJ2-4
CDR3aa: CASSFRETQYF; CDR3nt: TGTGCCAGCAGTTTTAGGGAGACCCAGTACTTC; d_gene: NA; abundance: NA; v_gene: TRBV28; j_gene: TRBJ2-5
CDR3aa: CASRDTGGLQETQYF; CDR3nt: TGTGCCAGCCGTGACACAGGGGGTTTACAAGAGACCCAGTACTTC; d_gene: TRBD1; abundance: NA; v_gene: TRBV6-1; j_gene: TRBJ2-5
CDR3aa: CASSLDADTQYF; CDR3nt: TGTGCCAGCAGCTTAGATGCAGATACGCAGTATTTT; d_gene: NA; abundance: NA; v_gene: TRBV7-8; j_gene: TRBJ2-3
CDR3aa: CASSASASFGELFF; CDR3nt: TGTGCCAGCAGCGCGAGCGCTAGCTTCGGGGAGCTGTTTTTT; d_gene: NA; abundance: NA; v_gene: TRBV11-2; j_gene: TRBJ2-2
CDR3aa: CASSTPGQGVYGYTF; CDR3nt: TGCGCCAGCAGCACCCCGGGACAGGGGGTCTATGGCTACACCTTC; d_gene: TRBD1; abundance: NA; v_gene: TRBV5-1; j_gene: TRBJ1-2
CDR3aa: CASSLPSGRDEQYF; CDR3nt: TGCGCCAGCAGCTTGCCCTCGGGACGTGACGAGCAGTACTTC; d_gene: NA; abundance: NA; v_gene: TRBV5-1; j_gene: TRBJ2-7
CDR3aa: CASSWGNTEAFF; CDR3nt: TGCGCCAGCTCCTGGGGCAACACTGAAGCTTTCTTT; d_gene: NA; abundance: NA; v_gene: TRBV5-1; j_gene: TRBJ1-1
CDR3aa: CASSLWLGGNQPQHF; CDR3nt: TGTGCCAGCAGCTTATGGTTGGGGGGCAATCAGCCCCAGCATTTT; d_gene: NA; abundance: NA; v_gene: TRBV7-2; j_gene: TRBJ1-5
CDR3aa: CASSLSSVGEDEKLFF; CDR3nt: TGTGCCAGCAGTCTATCAAGCGTGGGGGAGGATGAAAAACTGTTTTTT; d_gene: NA; abundance: NA; v_gene: TRBV28; j_gene: TRBJ1-4
CDR3aa: CAWRGQGNQPQHF; CDR3nt: TGTGCCTGGAGGGGACAGGGAAATCAGCCCCAGCATTTT; d_gene: TRBD1; abundance: NA; v_gene: TRBV30; j_gene: TRBJ1-5
CDR3aa: CASSLAPGDGYTF; CDR3nt: TGTGCCAGCAGCTTAGCCCCGGGGGATGGCTACACCTTC; d_gene: NA; abundance: many; v_gene: TRBV7-6; j_gene: TRBJ1-2
CDR3aa: CASWYRDNEQFF; CDR3nt: TGTGCCAGCTGGTACAGGGACAATGAGCAGTTCTTC; d_gene: NA; abundance: NA; v_gene: TRBV28; j_gene: TRBJ2-1
CDR3aa: CASSLSGAPEAFF; CDR3nt: TGTGCCAGCAGCCTGAGTGGGGCCCCTGAAGCTTTCTTT; d_gene: NA; abundance: NA; v_gene: TRBV11-2; j_gene: TRBJ1-1
CDR3aa: CASTQGQGEGTQYF; CDR3nt: TGTGCCAGCACCCAGGGACAGGGGGAGGGGACCCAGTACTTC; d_gene: TRBD1; abundance: NA; v_gene: TRBV6-6; j_gene: TRBJ2-5
CDR3aa: CASSTYRDKAGYTF; CDR3nt: TGTGCCAGCAGTACCTACAGGGATAAGGCTGGCTACACCTTC; d_gene: NA; abundance: NA; v_gene: TRBV25-1; j_gene: TRBJ1-2
CDR3aa: CAISDRTGGPTNEKLFF; CDR3nt: TGTGCCATCAGTGACCGTACAGGGGGACCAACTAATGAAAAACTGTTTTTT; d_gene: TRBD1; abundance: NA; v_gene: TRBV10-3; j_gene: TRBJ1-4
CDR3aa: CAKTPNYGYTF; CDR3nt: TGTGCCAAGACTCCTAACTATGGCTACACCTTC; d_gene: NA; abundance: NA; v_gene: TRBV2; j_gene: TRBJ1-2
CDR3aa: CASSLQGNSNQPQHF; CDR3nt: TGTGCCAGCTCACTACAGGGGAATAGCAATCAGCCCCAGCATTTT; d_gene: TRBD1; abundance: NA; v_gene: TRBV18; j_gene: TRBJ1-5
CDR3aa: CAWSFGQGEKLFF; CDR3nt: TGTGCCTGGAGTTTCGGACAGGGTGAAAAACTGTTTTTT; d_gene: TRBD1; abundance: few; v_gene: TRBV30; j_gene: TRBJ1-4
CDR3aa: CASSVMREAFF; CDR3nt: TGTGCCAGCAGTGTCATGAGGGAAGCTTTCTTT; d_gene: NA; abundance: NA; v_gene: TRBV2; j_gene: TRBJ1-1
CDR3aa: CASRRQATFQETQYF; CDR3nt: TGTGCCAGCAGGCGACAGGCAACCTTCCAAGAGACCCAGTACTTC; d_gene: NA; abundance: NA; v_gene: TRBV5-6; j_gene: TRBJ2-5
CDR3aa: CASHSHGQGRMNTEAFF; CDR3nt: TGTGCCAGCCATTCCCATGGACAGGGTCGCATGAACACTGAAGCTTTCTTT; d_gene: TRBD1; abundance: NA; v_gene: TRBV19; j_gene: TRBJ1-1
CDR3aa: CASSALYQQSTDTQYF; CDR3nt: TGTGCCAGCAGCGCATTGTATCAGCAAAGCACAGATACGCAGTATTTT; d_gene: NA; abundance: few; v_gene: TRBV5-4; j_gene: TRBJ2-3
CDR3aa: CASSRGGGAREKLFF; CDR3nt: TGTGCCAGCAGCAGAGGGGGAGGCGCGAGGGAAAAACTGTTTTTT; d_gene: NA; abundance: NA; v_gene: TRBV7-9; j_gene: TRBJ1-4
CDR3aa: CASRVRGELFF; CDR3nt: TGTGCCAGCAGGGTGCGCGGGGAGCTGTTTTTT; d_gene: NA; abundance: NA; v_gene: TRBV2; j_gene: TRBJ2-2
CDR3aa: CASSLAGNSYEKLFF; CDR3nt: TGTGCCAGCAGTTTAGCAGGGAATAGTTATGAAAAACTGTTTTTT; d_gene: NA; abundance: NA; v_gene: TRBV28; j_gene: TRBJ1-4
CDR3aa: CASGGVGAQPQHF; CDR3nt: TGTGCTAGTGGGGGAGTTGGGGCTCAGCCCCAGCATTTT; d_gene: NA; abundance: NA; v_gene: TRBV12-5; j_gene: TRBJ1-5
CDR3aa: CASHAGAGANVLTF; CDR3nt: TGTGCCAGTCATGCGGGGGCTGGGGCCAACGTCCTGACTTTC; d_gene: TRBD2; abundance: NA; v_gene: TRBV27; j_gene: TRBJ2-6
CDR3aa: CACGGADNQPQHF; CDR3nt: TGTGCCTGTGGGGGAGCAGATAATCAGCCCCAGCATTTT; d_gene: NA; abundance: NA; v_gene: TRBV30; j_gene: TRBJ1-5
CDR3aa: CASSSWDRGDEQYF; CDR3nt: TGTGCCAGCAGCTCTTGGGACAGGGGGGACGAGCAGTACTTC; d_gene: TRBD1; abundance: NA; v_gene: TRBV7-9; j_gene: TRBJ2-7
CDR3aa: CASSLSSGREQFF; CDR3nt: TGTGCCAGCAGCTTGTCCAGCGGCCGGGAGCAGTTCTTC; d_gene: NA; abundance: NA; v_gene: TRBV5-4; j_gene: TRBJ2-1
CDR3aa: CASSVDRGSNYGYTF; CDR3nt: TGCGCCAGCAGCGTCGACAGGGGCTCTAACTATGGCTACACCTTC; d_gene: TRBD1; abundance: NA; v_gene: TRBV5-1; j_gene: TRBJ1-2
CDR3aa: CASSLAGRSVGYTF; CDR3nt: TGTGCCAGCAGCTTGGCCGGAAGGTCGGTCGGCTACACCTTC; d_gene: NA; abundance: NA; v_gene: TRBV5-4; j_gene: TRBJ1-2
CDR3aa: CASVKKGAPEAFF; CDR3nt: TGTGCCAGCGTAAAGAAGGGCGCGCCCGAAGCTTTCTTT; d_gene: NA; abundance: NA; v_gene: TRBV28; j_gene: TRBJ1-1
CDR3aa: CASSFWDSRNTEAFF; CDR3nt: TGTGCCAGCAGCTTCTGGGACTCGAGGAACACTGAAGCTTTCTTT; d_gene: NA; abundance: NA; v_gene: TRBV7-9; j_gene: TRBJ1-1
CDR3aa: CASSLAPSGSGTDTQYF; CDR3nt: TGTGCCAGCAGCTTAGCCCCTAGCGGGAGTGGCACAGATACGCAGTATTTT; d_gene: TRBD2; abundance: NA; v_gene: TRBV7-2; j_gene: TRBJ2-3
CDR3aa: CASSPGSGSAPGGETQYF; CDR3nt: TGTGCCAGCTCACCTGGGAGCGGGAGCGCTCCTGGGGGGGAGACCCAGTACTTC; d_gene: TRBD2; abundance: NA; v_gene: TRBV18; j_gene: TRBJ2-5
CDR3aa: CASSATHRASSTDTQYF; CDR3nt: TGTGCCAGTAGTGCGACTCACAGGGCTTCTAGCACAGATACGCAGTATTTT; d_gene: NA; abundance: NA; v_gene: TRBV19; j_gene: TRBJ2-3